One sample yielded the 22 T cell receptor beta chains listed below, sequenced in a study of response to subunit inactivated influenza vaccine. TCRdb independently ran MiXCR on the RT-PCR reads; one entry per CDR3 protein. The data contain 650,000 to 800,000 distinct CDR3 sequences, around 14% of them seen just once; the ten biggest clones take up 5.5% to 8%. This specimen was PBMCs from blood, taken roughly 15 days before vaccination. These TCRs come from a man over 45 who received an inactivated influenza vaccine.

The chain couples TRBV7-8 to TRBJ1-2, with unresolved D. The CDR3 runs 13 residues. The V gene lost 5 bases and the J gene lost 4 bases, with 11 bases spanning the gap. The germline gives CDR1 SGHVS, CDR2 FQNEAQ. The CDR3 nucleotides read TGTGCCAGCAGCCCCGGACTGGTCTATGGCTACACCTTC. Its protein product is CASSPGLVYGYTF.

This clonotype has more than one count but fewer than ten. The CDR3 DNA reads TGTGCCACCCGAGCGGGGGGTTTGCGCACAGATACGCAGTATTTT. The encoded protein is CATRAGGLRTDTQYF. This chain uses TRBV12-3 or TRBV12-4 with TRBJ2-3, with TRBD2 matching over 9 bases. Unmatched junction bases numbered 9, after V lost 10 bases and J lost 1 base. The CDR3 is 15 amino acids.

The chain links TRBV7-6 to TRBJ2-2, with TRBD2 matching 9 bases. This CDR3 region has 16 residues. Germline V gives CDR1 SGHVS, CDR2 FNYEAQ. The ends lost 5 bases at V and 4 bases at J; junction bases unmatched: 8. CDR3 coding DNA: TGTGCCAGCAGCCTCGGCGGGGGGGCGAGCACCGGGGAGCTGTTTTTT. The encoded protein is CASSLGGGASTGELFF.

This clonotype has a count of ten or more. The V and J genes are TRBV5-1 and TRBJ2-2; 8 nucleotides align to TRBD1. V gave up 4 bases and J gave up 3 bases; unmatched junction bases: 5. This CDR3 has 15 amino acids. Germline CDR1 is SGHRS and CDR2 is YFSETQ. DNA for the CDR3: TGCGCCAGCAGCCCGGACAGGGCGTACACCGGGGAGCTGTTTTTT. It translates to CASSPDRAYTGELFF.

This clonotype was seen ten or more times. The chain couples TRBV12-3 or TRBV12-4 to TRBJ1-2, with 8 bases fitting TRBD1. The length of the CDR3 is 13 residues. V lost 6 bases to trimming and J lost 6 bases; unmatched junction nucleotides: 6. This chain's CDR3 is CASRTGEFDGYTF. CDR3 bases: TGTGCCAGCAGGACAGGGGAATTCGATGGCTACACCTTC.

The rearrangement joins TRBV5-1 to TRBJ2-7; 8 nucleotides match TRBD2. The V segment lost 5 bases and the J segment 6 bases; nucleotides outside the gene matches: 13. Germline lookup yields CDR1 SGHRS and CDR2 YFSETQ. This CDR3 region has 15 residues. In nucleotides, the CDR3 is TGCGCCAGCAGACCAACATCGGGGGGGCCGGGCGAGCAGTACTTC. This codes for CASRPTSGGPGEQYF.

This clonotype showed up just a few times. The CDR3 coding sequence is TGTGCCAGCAGTCCGAGGCCCATCCTATCCTACGAGCAGTACTTC. Its translation is CASSPRPILSYEQYF. The chain is built from TRBV12-3 or TRBV12-4 and TRBJ2-7; no firm D call. V was trimmed by 5 bases and J by 1 base, leaving 15 bases between them. The CDR3 totals 15 residues.

The V gene is TRBV20-1, the J gene TRBJ2-7, with 8 bases matching TRBD2. V trimming: 6 bases; J trimming: 6 bases; junction bases outside the gene matches: 13. Per germline, CDR1 DFQATT and CDR2 SNEGSKA (reference sequence). The CDR3 totals 14 residues. CDR3 in amino acids: CSAPPGSGVLEQYF. Written as DNA, the CDR3 is TGCAGTGCCCCACCGGGTAGCGGGGTTCTCGAGCAGTACTTC.

The rearrangement uses TRBV12-3 or TRBV12-4 and TRBJ2-1; tentatively, D is TRBD2 (6 bases). V lost 5 bases and J 0 bases, leaving 17 bases between the germline ends. The CDR3 covers 17 residues. The CDR3 nucleotides read TGTGCCAGCAGTCCGGATGGCGGGGCGAGCTCCTACAATGAGCAGTTCTTC. Translation: CASSPDGGASSYNEQFF.

This clonotype was seen many times. This chain links TRBV12-3 or TRBV12-4 with TRBJ2-1; 7 bases fit TRBD2. The CDR3 extends over 15 amino acids. V dropped 3 bases and J dropped 7; count of bases not matched to a gene: 9. This CDR3 reads CASSFRLALPNEQFF. CDR3 nucleotides: TGTGCCAGCAGTTTTAGACTAGCTCTCCCTAATGAGCAGTTCTTC.

In its sample, this clonotype was seen a few times. This chain uses TRBV6-2 or TRBV6-3 with TRBJ2-6; 9 bases fit TRBD1. The CDR3 runs 17 residues. Per germline, CDR1 MNHEY and CDR2 SVGEGT. Germline trimming cut 6 bases from V and 0 bases from J; bases unmatched to any gene: 6. The CDR3 DNA reads as TGTGCCAGCAGGGGGACAGGGAGAGCCTCTGGGGCCAACGTCCTGACTTTC. It encodes CASRGTGRASGANVLTF.

By sample fraction, this clonotype is medium-sized. This rearrangement joins TRBV27 to TRBJ2-2, with 7 positions matching TRBD1. The CDR3 extends over 16 amino acids. Germline assignment: CDR1 MNHEY and CDR2 SMNVEV (reference sequence). V shed 5 bases, J shed 2 bases, and the junction held 8 bases outside the gene matches. CDR3 coding DNA: TGTGCCAGCAGTGGGGAGACAGGGTACAACACCGGGGAGCTGTTTTTT. It specifies CASSGETGYNTGELFF.

This clonotype has a handful of counts. This chain uses TRBV2 with TRBJ2-2; D not resolved. Trimming took off 7 bases at V and 5 bases at J, with 14 bases between the two ends. The CDR3 is made up of 14 amino acids. Looked up from germline, CDR1 is SNHLY and CDR2 is FYNNEI. CDR3 bases: TGTGCCAGCAAGGACGGGTACCTTACCGGGGAGCTGTTTTTT. Its translation is CASKDGYLTGELFF.

The sample holds many counts of this clonotype. The chain joins TRBV20-1 to TRBJ2-4, with D possibly matching TRBD1 (5 bases). Germline V gives CDR1 DFQATT, CDR2 SNEGSKA (reference sequence). Trimming took off 0 bases at V and 1 base at J, with 13 bases between the two ends. This CDR3 contains 16 residues. CDR3 region: CSARDMRDSAKNIQYF. The CDR3 region has the DNA TGCAGTGCTAGAGATATGCGAGACAGCGCCAAAAACATTCAGTACTTC.

This clonotype appeared a few times. The chain has TRBV3-1 and TRBJ2-1; 10 bases fit TRBD2. J gave up 3 bases and V 1 base, and 3 bases lay outside the gene matches. Germline values: CDR1 LGHDT, CDR2 YNNKEL (reference sequence). CDR3 length: 16 residues. CDR3 sequence: CASSQGTSGFYNEQFF. In nucleotides, the CDR3 is TGTGCCAGCAGCCAAGGGACTAGCGGCTTCTACAATGAGCAGTTCTTC.

This clonotype has only a few counts. This chain connects TRBV30 to TRBJ2-7, with D possibly TRBD1 on 6 matching bases. Germline CDR1 and CDR2: GTSNPN and SVGIG (reference sequence). V was cut by 0 bases and J by 1 base, with 7 bases left in between. The CDR3 contains 13 residues. The CDR3 DNA reads as TGTGCCTGGAGTGTAGGACAGTCCTACGAGCAGTACTTC. Translating gives CAWSVGQSYEQYF.

This clonotype was observed many times. The chain carries TRBV24-1 and TRBJ1-1; D gene uncertain. This CDR3 has 14 amino acids. V was cut by 5 bases and J by 1 base, with 10 bases left in between. In germline, CDR1 is KGHDR, CDR2 SFDVKD. The DNA for the CDR3 is TGTGCCACCAGTGGGACGGGAGGGAACACTGAAGCTTTCTTT. Translating gives CATSGTGGNTEAFF.

The chain couples TRBV5-6 to TRBJ2-5, with D possibly TRBD2 on 5 matching bases. The CDR3 is 15 amino acids. Germline CDR1 and CDR2: SGHDT and YYEEEE. V was shortened by 0 bases and J by 2 bases, with 11 bases between the two germline ends. The CDR3 DNA reads as TGTGCCAGCAGCTTGGATGGCGGGCTGCAAGAGACCCAGTACTTC. Protein product: CASSLDGGLQETQYF.

This clonotype has more than one count but fewer than ten. This chain's CDR3 is CASSLQTNTGELFF. In DNA form, the CDR3 reads TGTGCCAGCAGTTTACAGACGAACACCGGGGAGCTGTTTTTT. V gene TRBV7-2 combines with J gene TRBJ2-2; no reliable D call. CDR1 SGHTA and CDR2 FQGNSA come from the germline V gene. CDR3 length: 14 residues. V dropped 6 bases and J dropped 0 bases, with 8 bases sitting between them.

The V call is TRBV5-1, the J call TRBJ2-5, with D perhaps matching TRBD1 (5 bases). V lost 2 bases to trimming and J lost 5 bases, with 10 bases between them. In germline, CDR1 is SGHRS, CDR2 YFSETQ. This CDR3 comprises 13 residues. For the CDR3, the DNA is TGCGCCAGCAGCTTACAGGCCTCGGAGACCCAGTACTTC. Protein product: CASSLQASETQYF. Variable domain in full (rest from reference TRBV5-1 and TRBJ2-5): KAGVTQTPRYLIKTRGQQVTLSCSPISGHRSVSWYQQTPGQGLQFLFEYFSETQRNKGNFPGRFSGRQFSNSRSEMNVSTLELGDSALYLCASSLQASETQYFGPGTRLLVL.

This clonotype was detected a few times. Germline is not matched at one junction end, which may reflect a read error. This chain uses TRBV29-1 with TRBJ1-4; D gene unclear. This CDR3 is built from 14 residues. The germline V gene encodes CDR1 SQVTM and CDR2 ANQGSEA. The CDR3 reads CSVATAGSREKLFF. CDR3 sequence (DNA): TGCAGCGTCGCCACCGCGGGTTCGCGGGAAAAACTTTTTTTT.

This clonotype was seen a handful of times. The chain employs TRBV7-2 and TRBJ2-3, with 13 bases lining up with TRBD2. After removal of 5 bases from V and 4 bases from J, the junction contained 3 bases not matched to a gene. Germline V lookup: CDR1 SGHTA, CDR2 FQGNSA. The CDR3 is 15 residues long. For the CDR3, the DNA is TGTGCCAGCAGCCCCGGGACTAGCGGGGCAGATACGCAGTATTTT. It encodes CASSPGTSGADTQYF. Full variable domain (remainder filled in from reference TRBV7-2 and TRBJ2-3): GAGVSQSPSNKVTEKGKDVELRCDPISGHTALYWYRQSLGQGLEFLIYFQGNSAPDKSGLPSDRFSAERTGGSVSTLTIQRTQQEDSAVYLCASSPGTSGADTQYFGPGTRLTVL.